This T cell receptor (beta chain) was sequenced during a study of blood T cell repertoires in COVID-19. Study in general: Nucleic acid was either cDNA or gDNA, and it came from T cells, B-cell-depleted T cells, or PBMCs.

This clone was found a few times. The method was immunoSEQ multiplex PCR; TCRdb's version includes in-frame clones alone and lacks a portion of them. The sample has approximately 60,000 clones, over 80% seen once. Germline loops: CDR1 MNHEY, CDR2 SMNVEV (reference sequence). The CDR3 has 14 residues. V lost 6 bases, J lost 6 bases, and 17 bases lay in between. This clonotype was sampled from an older woman with acute or convalescent COVID-19. Sequenced input: peripheral blood. The chain is built from TRBV27 and TRBJ1-1, with D unclear. The CDR3 region has the DNA TGTGCCAGCAGCGAACCGGGTCTGGGTTCTGAAGCTTTCTTT. Protein sequence: CASSEPGLGSEAFF.